This TCR beta chain was captured in a study of blood T cell repertoires in COVID-19. Study context: The United States, Italy and Spain provided the acute and convalescent COVID-19 samples. T cells, B-cell-depleted T cells, or PBMCs provided the cDNA or gDNA that served as material.

Authors' analysis steps: Amplified reference gene primers provided the basis for estimating nucleated cell counts. TCRdb keeps only in-frame clones here, not all; method: immunoSEQ multiplex PCR. The V and J calls and clone size come from that table; D and trimming were worked out from the DNA. The table lists under 30,000 clones, around 95% of them singletons. V lost 0 bases to trimming and J lost 10 bases, with 18 bases between them. The CDR3 runs to 16 residues. Per germline, CDR1 MGHRA and CDR2 YSYEKL. This TCR came from a human donor with active COVID-19. The donor label of this sample is uncertain. Material for sequencing was peripheral blood. V gene TRBV4-1 combines with J gene TRBJ1-4; possible D gene TRBD1, 6 bases. In nucleotides, the CDR3 is TGCGCCAGCAGCCAAGATCGTTGGGACACCGTGCGAAAACTGTTTTTT. Its translation: CASSQDRWDTVRKLFF.